These 20 T cell receptor beta chains originate from one sample sequenced in a study of cytomegalovirus exposure and HLA in healthy donors. It was with 60 Vbeta and 13 Jbeta primers that the PCR ran. Sequenced by immunoSEQ multiplex PCR; TCRdb stores in-frame clones only, minus some. In the table there are 180,000 or so clones, 82% of which are singletons. Sample: PBMCs. All receptors come from a boy younger than 10 in good health and CMV-seronegative.

This clone was counted only a few times. The rearrangement uses TRBV5-1 and TRBJ2-5, with a weak D call TRBD1 (7 bases). V lost 3 bases and J lost 0, with 18 bases in between. This CDR3 has 17 residues. Looked up from germline, CDR1 is SGHRS and CDR2 is YFSETQ. The CDR3 loop reads CASSWRSQGGNQETQYF. CDR3 sequence (DNA): TGCGCCAGCAGCTGGAGGAGCCAGGGGGGAAACCAAGAGACCCAGTACTTC.

The chain combines TRBV7-6 with TRBJ2-1; possible D gene TRBD2, 6 bases. Germline assignment: CDR1 SGHVS and CDR2 FNYEAQ. Trimming shortened V by 5 bases and J by 1 base, and 9 bases separated the two germline ends. CDR3 length equals 14 residues. The CDR3 DNA reads TGTGCCAGCAGCCCCAGCGGGTCCTACAATGAGCAGTTCTTC. It codes for CASSPSGSYNEQFF.

This rearrangement joins TRBV7-6 to TRBJ2-2; 7 bases align to TRBD2. The germline gives CDR1 SGHVS, CDR2 FNYEAQ. There are 16 residues in the CDR3. Trimming at V came to 4 bases and at J to 5 bases, leaving 10 bases not matched to a gene. CDR3 sequence: CASSSRRLADTGELFF. The CDR3 bases are TGTGCCAGCAGCTCCCGGAGACTAGCAGATACCGGGGAGCTGTTTTTT.

This clone occurred once. The chain is built from TRBV19 and TRBJ2-5, with 10 nucleotides matching TRBD2. The junction had 3 bases not matched to a gene; V was cut back by 4 bases and J by 4 bases. CDR1 and CDR2 (germline): LNHDA, SQIVND (reference sequence). CDR3 length equals 14 residues. CDR3: CASSTSGGGETQYF. CDR3 DNA: TGTGCCAGTAGTACTAGCGGGGGTGGAGAGACCCAGTACTTC.

V is TRBV29-1 and J is TRBJ1-1; D remains unclear. The V end was cut by 6 bases, the J end by 0 bases, with 8 bases between. The CDR3 loop spans 12 amino acids. CDR1 and CDR2 (germline): SQVTM, ANQGSEA. The CDR3 here is CSVLHLNTEAFF. The CDR3 coding sequence is TGCAGCGTACTTCATCTGAACACTGAAGCTTTCTTT.

The chain recombines TRBV7-8 with TRBJ2-3; 8 bases map to TRBD2. The CDR3 covers 16 residues. The germline gives CDR1 SGHVS, CDR2 FQNEAQ. The junction had 9 bases not matched to a gene; V was cut back by 1 base and J by 6 bases. The CDR3 reads CASSLGVAGLSDTQYF. The CDR3 nucleotides are TGTGCCAGCAGCTTAGGTGTAGCGGGATTATCGGATACGCAGTATTTT.

As concerns this clone: No conserved phenylalanine or tryptophan is present at the end of the CDR3, so a read error is the likely explanation. V gene TRBV30 combines with J gene TRBJ1-2, with TRBD1 matching 7 bases. The CDR3 is 14 amino acids. Germline V gives CDR1 GTSNPN, CDR2 SVGIG (reference sequence). The trim removed 4 bases at V and 8 bases at J, leaving 13 bases unmatched. This chain's CDR3 is CAWNKGARGNGYTL. The CDR3 DNA follows: TGTGCCTGGAATAAGGGGGCGCGTGGGAACGGCTACACCCTC.

The V and J genes are TRBV7-8 and TRBJ2-7; 7 bases map to TRBD1. The CDR3 is 14 residues long. The germline gives CDR1 SGHVS, CDR2 FQNEAQ. V lost 4 bases to trimming and J lost 0 bases; unmatched junction nucleotides: 3. The CDR3 nucleotides are TGTGCCAGCAGCTCTCGGGACAGCTCCTACGAGCAGTACTTC. This codes for CASSSRDSSYEQYF.

This clone was seen only once. This chain connects TRBV27 to TRBJ2-1, with D possibly TRBD2 on 5 matching bases. Germline V CDR1 and CDR2: MNHEY, SMNVEV (reference sequence). CDR3 length: 16 amino acids. V dropped 3 bases and J dropped 2 bases, with 14 bases sitting between them. In DNA, the CDR3 is TGTGCCAGCAGTTTTGTAGCAGCGGCCGCCTACAATGAGCAGTTCTTC. Its protein is CASSFVAAAAYNEQFF.

The chain links TRBV25-1 to TRBJ2-7; a weak D match, TRBD1 (6 bases). The V gene's germline CDR1 is MGHDK and CDR2 SYGVNS. Between the trimmed V and J ends, which lost 5 bases and 4 bases, there was a span of 27 bases. The CDR3 is 18 residues long. This CDR3 is CASSNRDTKDGTTYEQYF. In DNA, the CDR3 is TGTGCCAGCAGTAACCGGGACACAAAGGACGGGACCACATACGAGCAGTACTTC.

V gene TRBV4-3 combines with J gene TRBJ2-5; 12 bases match TRBD2. CDR3 size: 15 residues. The germline CDR1 and CDR2 sequences are LGHNA and YSLEER. The trim removed 4 bases at V and 9 bases at J, leaving 9 bases unmatched. In DNA form, the CDR3 reads TGCGCCAGCAGCCCTAGCGGGGGGGCCAAGGAGGCCCAGTACTTC. Its translation is CASSPSGGAKEAQYF.

The chain links TRBV9 to TRBJ1-2; 10 nucleotides agree with TRBD1. The CDR3 loop spans 15 amino acids. CDR1 and CDR2 from the germline V gene are SGDLS and YYNGEE. With V trimmed by 4 bases and J by 6 bases, 9 bases remained unmatched. The CDR3: CASSLPGQGIDGYTF. CDR3 sequence (DNA): TGTGCCAGCAGCTTACCGGGACAGGGGATCGATGGCTACACCTTC.

The rearrangement joins TRBV2 to TRBJ2-7; D unclear. The CDR3 covers 12 residues. Trimming cost V 4 bases and J 2 bases, with 6 bases left between them. Germline CDR1 and CDR2: SNHLY and FYNNEI. CDR3 amino acids: CASSGETYEQYF. The CDR3 DNA is TGTGCCAGCAGTGGCGAGACCTACGAGCAGTACTTC.

The chain carries TRBV7-3 and TRBJ2-1, with TRBD2 as a possible D gene (5 bases). The germline V gene encodes CDR1 SGHTA and CDR2 FQGTGA. Trimming cost V 3 bases and J 8 bases, with 8 bases left between them. This CDR3 is built from 12 residues. In nucleotides, the CDR3 is TGTGCCAGCAGCTTTGTCGGGGATGAGCAGTTCTTC. Amino acid sequence: CASSFVGDEQFF.

This clone was seen once. This chain connects TRBV7-9 to TRBJ1-2; 7 nucleotides line up with TRBD1. This CDR3 region has 17 residues. The V and J ends lost 3 bases and 7 bases, in that order; junction bases with no gene match: 17. Germline V gene sequence: CDR1 SEHNR, CDR2 FQNEAQ (reference sequence). The CDR3 region has the DNA TGTGCCAGCAGCTTCGTCTCACCCAGACAGGGAACGGGTGGCTACACCTTC. Its protein product is CASSFVSPRQGTGGYTF.

V usage is TRBV29-1 and J usage is TRBJ2-5; D not resolved. The germline V and J ends were trimmed by 2 bases and 5 bases, with 15 bases remaining between them. CDR1 and CDR2 (germline): SQVTM, ANQGSEA. The length of the CDR3 is 14 residues. In DNA, the CDR3 is TGCAGCGTTGAAATCTTCTATGCTGAGGAGACCCAGTACTTC. Translated: CSVEIFYAEETQYF.

The chain links TRBV5-3 to TRBJ2-2; unclear D gene. TRBV5-3 is given ORF status, its function remaining uncertain. The CDR3 sequence is 14 residues long. V lost 0 bases and J 3 bases, leaving 6 bases between the germline ends. The CDR3 sequence is CARSLAQDTGELFF. The CDR3 bases are TGTGCCAGAAGCTTGGCCCAGGACACCGGGGAGCTGTTTTTT.

This chain links TRBV20-1 with TRBJ2-3; the D is unclear. The CDR3 consists of 11 residues. CDR1 and CDR2 (germline): DFQATT, SNEGSKA (reference sequence). DNA for the CDR3: TGCACCCGACTTAGCACAGATACGCAGTATTTT. It encodes CTRLSTDTQYF.

The chain employs TRBV4-1 and TRBJ1-2; a possible D gene is TRBD1 (5 bases). The length of the CDR3 is 14 residues. CDR1 is MGHRA and CDR2 is YSYEKL in the germline V gene. The V gene lost 0 bases and the J gene lost 5 bases, with 10 bases spanning the gap. As DNA, the CDR3 is TGCGCCAGCAGCCAAGAGGGGACTCCTTATGGCTACACCTTC. It yields the protein CASSQEGTPYGYTF.

This chain joins TRBV4-1 and TRBJ2-7; TRBD1 matches 10 bases. Germline values: CDR1 MGHRA, CDR2 YSYEKL. The CDR3 runs to 15 residues. The V and J ends lost 3 bases and 6 bases, in that order; junction bases with no gene match: 8. The CDR3 nucleotides read TGCGCCAGCAGCCAGTTCGGGACAGGGGCAGGCGAGCAGTACTTC. Its protein product is CASSQFGTGAGEQYF.